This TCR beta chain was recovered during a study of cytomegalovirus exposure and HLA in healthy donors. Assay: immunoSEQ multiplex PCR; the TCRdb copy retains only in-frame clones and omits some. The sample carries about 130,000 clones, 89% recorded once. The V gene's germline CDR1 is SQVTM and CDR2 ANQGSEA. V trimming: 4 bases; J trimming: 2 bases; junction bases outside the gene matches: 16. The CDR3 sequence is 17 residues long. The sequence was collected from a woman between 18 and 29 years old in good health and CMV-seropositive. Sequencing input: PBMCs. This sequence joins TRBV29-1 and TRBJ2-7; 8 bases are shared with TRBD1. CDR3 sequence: CSVVGVTDRGNPYEQYF. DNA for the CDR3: TGCAGCGTTGTAGGGGTGACAGACAGGGGCAATCCCTACGAGCAGTACTTC.